One sample yielded the 25 T cell receptor beta chains listed below, sequenced in a study of blood T cell repertoires in COVID-19. Clones were read by immunoSEQ multiplex PCR, and TCRdb kept only the in-frame ones, dropping some. The sample has some 180,000 clones, around 90% seen once; the top ten hold 0.53%. The sample was peripheral blood. The receptors were sampled from a man aged 45 to 65 with acute or convalescent COVID-19.

V gene TRBV11-2 combines with J gene TRBJ2-7; TRBD1 is a possible D gene (6 bases). The CDR3 covers 14 residues. Germline V gene data show CDR1 as SGHAT and CDR2 as FQNNGV. V dropped 1 base and J dropped 7 bases, with 14 bases sitting between them. CDR3 bases: TGTGCCAGCAGCTTAGCGTCTGGGGGCGGGGAGCAGTACTTC. As protein: CASSLASGGGEQYF.

The chain recombines TRBV10-3 with TRBJ1-5; 7 nucleotides agree with TRBD1. The CDR3 is 15 amino acids. Germline CDR1 reads ENHRY; CDR2 reads SYGVKD. The ends lost 8 bases at V and 0 bases at J; junction bases unmatched: 7. The CDR3 sequence: CAIGGTVDSNQPQHF. CDR3 nucleotides: TGTGCCATCGGGGGGACAGTAGATAGCAATCAGCCCCAGCATTTT.

The V gene is TRBV10-3, the J gene TRBJ1-1; D possibly corresponds to TRBD1 (5 bases). V dropped 8 bases and J dropped 0 bases, with 10 bases sitting between them. CDR3 length: 13 residues. From germline, CDR1 is ENHRY and CDR2 SYGVKD. The CDR3 is CAIGGVMNTEAFF. The CDR3 coding sequence is TGTGCCATCGGGGGGGTTATGAACACTGAAGCTTTCTTT.

The chain recombines TRBV7-2 with TRBJ2-3, with D perhaps matching TRBD1 (6 bases). This CDR3 has 17 amino acids. V was cut by 6 bases and J by 7 bases, with 26 bases left in between. The germline V gene encodes CDR1 SGHTA and CDR2 FQGNSA. CDR3 nucleotide sequence: TGTGCCAGCAGTCAGCAAAGTGGGGGCGCATCACCTAATACGCAGTATTTT. Its translation is CASSQQSGGASPNTQYF.

The chain has TRBV6-5 and TRBJ1-4, with D maybe TRBD1 (5 bases). The V and J ends lost 4 bases and 8 bases respectively, with 14 bases between them. CDR1 MNHEY and CDR2 SVGAGI come from the germline V gene. This CDR3 contains 14 residues. The CDR3 DNA reads TGTGCCAGCAGTTTAACCTACTCAGGGGAAAAACTGTTTTTT. Protein product: CASSLTYSGEKLFF.

The chain is built from TRBV7-9 and TRBJ1-5; D gene ambiguous. Per the germline V gene, CDR1 is SEHNR and CDR2 is FQNEAQ (reference sequence). The length of the CDR3 is 13 residues. Between the trimmed V and J ends, which lost 5 bases and 7 bases, there was a span of 12 bases. The CDR3 DNA sequence: TGTGCCAGCAGCACCGACGGCGGGCAGCCCCAGCATTTT. Its translation is CASSTDGGQPQHF.

The chain combines TRBV7-8 with TRBJ1-1; D uncertain. The V gene's germline CDR1 is SGHVS and CDR2 FQNEAQ. CDR3 size: 13 residues. The germline V and J ends were trimmed by 5 bases and 0 bases, with 7 bases remaining between them. The CDR3, as DNA: TGTGCCAGCAGCAGCCTAGTGAACACTGAAGCTTTCTTT. It yields the protein CASSSLVNTEAFF.

The chain recombines TRBV6-2 or TRBV6-3 with TRBJ2-6; 11 bases fit TRBD1. J was trimmed by 0 bases and V by 2 bases; bases with no gene match: 12. From germline, CDR1 is MNHEY and CDR2 SVGEGT. The CDR3 sequence is 21 residues long. Written as DNA, the CDR3 is TGTGCCAGCAGTTACCCTTCTCGGACAGGGGGCGCCCACTCTGGGGCCAACGTCCTGACTTTC. Encoded protein: CASSYPSRTGGAHSGANVLTF.

V usage is TRBV27 and J usage is TRBJ2-5, with 12 bases matching TRBD2. The CDR3 spans 17 residues. V was clipped by 6 bases and J by 2 bases; unmatched bases: 10. Germline assignment: CDR1 MNHEY and CDR2 SMNVEV (reference sequence). CDR3 nucleotide sequence: TGTGCCAGCAGACGGACTAGCGGGATTATACCTCAAGAGACCCAGTACTTC. This translates into CASRRTSGIIPQETQYF.

The chain recombines TRBV6-5 with TRBJ1-5; TRBD1 is a possible D gene (6 bases). The CDR3 contains 15 residues. Germline loops: CDR1 MNHEY, CDR2 SVGAGI. Trimming removed 2 bases at V and 4 bases at J, with 12 bases between. CDR3 protein: CASSYRGGGNQPQHF. The CDR3 DNA is TGTGCCAGCAGTTACAGGGGGGGCGGTAATCAGCCCCAGCATTTT.

This chain links TRBV19 with TRBJ2-3; tentative D call: TRBD1 (6 bases). The V gene lost 5 bases and the J gene lost 4 bases, with 10 bases spanning the gap. This CDR3 is 13 amino acids long. Germline V gene data show CDR1 as LNHDA and CDR2 as SQIVND (reference sequence). The CDR3 nucleotides are TGTGCCAGTAGTTGGCAGGGGTCAGATACGCAGTATTTT. Translated: CASSWQGSDTQYF.

The chain links TRBV9 to TRBJ2-6; D ambiguous. V lost 0 bases to trimming and J lost 2 bases, with 9 bases between them. Per the germline V gene, CDR1 is SGDLS and CDR2 is YYNGEE. The CDR3 extends over 16 amino acids. The CDR3 coding sequence is TGTGCCAGCAGCGTAGACGGGTCGGCTGGGGCCAACGTCCTGACTTTC. Its protein product is CASSVDGSAGANVLTF.

This clone was found once. CDR3 region: CASSSNRQGRDYGYTF. The CDR3 bases are TGTGCCAGCAGCTCTAACAGACAGGGAAGAGACTATGGCTACACCTTC. V usage is TRBV9 and J usage is TRBJ1-2, with 7 positions matching TRBD1. The V gene end was trimmed by 4 bases and the J gene end by 3 bases; junction bases not matched to a gene: 12. CDR3 size: 16 residues. Looked up from germline, CDR1 is SGDLS and CDR2 is YYNGEE.

V gene TRBV19 combines with J gene TRBJ1-2; no firm D call. This CDR3 is 11 amino acids long. CDR1 is LNHDA and CDR2 is SQIVND in the germline V gene (reference sequence). Trimming pared 5 bases from V and 4 bases from J, leaving 5 bases between. In nucleotides, the CDR3 is TGTGCCAGTAGTCGCAGCTATGGCTACACCTTC. Amino acid sequence: CASSRSYGYTF.

V and J are TRBV7-3 and TRBJ1-5, with TRBD1 matching 7 bases. This CDR3 is 13 amino acids long. The trim removed 5 bases at V and 7 bases at J, leaving 5 bases unmatched. From germline, CDR1 is SGHTA and CDR2 FQGTGA. The CDR3 sequence: CASSARGGQPQHF. The CDR3 DNA reads TGTGCCAGCAGCGCTAGAGGGGGCCAGCCCCAGCATTTT.

This chain links TRBV5-1 with TRBJ2-1; tentatively, D is TRBD2 (6 bases). This CDR3 has 13 residues. The germline V gene encodes CDR1 SGHRS and CDR2 YFSETQ. V lost 0 bases and J 7 bases, leaving 8 bases between the germline ends. The CDR3 reads CASSLERGNEQFF. CDR3 bases: TGCGCCAGCAGCTTGGAACGGGGGAATGAGCAGTTCTTC.

V gene TRBV28 combines with J gene TRBJ1-2; perhaps TRBD1 as D (6 bases). The CDR3 runs to 16 residues. Germline values: CDR1 MDHEN, CDR2 SYDVKM. V dropped 2 bases and J dropped 7 bases, with 20 bases sitting between them. The CDR3: CASSLAGRLGAGGYTF. The CDR3 DNA follows: TGTGCCAGCAGTTTAGCCGGACGTTTGGGGGCGGGTGGCTACACCTTC.

This sequence joins TRBV6-1 and TRBJ1-2, with a possible D match to TRBD1 (6 bases). CDR1 MNHNS and CDR2 SASEGT come from the germline V gene. The CDR3 is made up of 14 amino acids. V dropped 2 bases and J dropped 8 bases, with 15 bases sitting between them. CDR3 in DNA: TGTGCCAGCAGTGAATTTACAGGGTCGGGCGGCTACACCTTC. Translation: CASSEFTGSGGYTF.

This clone was seen repeatedly, ten times or more. CDR3 sequence: CASSFSTNYGYTF. The CDR3 region has the DNA TGTGCCAGCAGCTTTAGTACTAACTATGGCTACACCTTC. This chain connects TRBV5-6 to TRBJ1-2, with D unclear. The germline gives CDR1 SGHDT, CDR2 YYEEEE. The CDR3 is made up of 13 amino acids. V lost 2 bases, J lost 0 bases, and 5 bases lay in between.

The chain recombines TRBV6-5 with TRBJ2-7; D not certain. The length of the CDR3 is 13 residues. Trimming took off 2 bases at V and 7 bases at J, with 12 bases between the two ends. Germline V gene data show CDR1 as MNHEY and CDR2 as SVGAGI. The CDR3 DNA is TGTGCCAGCAGTTACGCCGGTCTCGAGGAGCAGTACTTC. Protein product: CASSYAGLEEQYF.

CDR3 region: CASRRTGGAGANVLTF. DNA for the CDR3: TGTGCCAGTAGAAGAACAGGGGGCGCTGGGGCCAACGTCCTGACTTTC. The rearrangement joins TRBV19 to TRBJ2-6; TRBD1 matches at 9 bases. CDR1 LNHDA and CDR2 SQIVND come from the germline V gene (reference sequence). This CDR3 is built from 16 residues. With 6 bases clipped from V and 2 bases from J, the junction kept 5 bases outside the gene matches.

CDR3 coding DNA: TGTGCCAGCAGTTCCACAGGGAGAACTGAAGCTTTCTTT. Protein product: CASSSTGRTEAFF. This chain connects TRBV7-6 to TRBJ1-1, with D possibly being TRBD1 (6 bases). Trimming stripped 6 bases from V and 5 bases from J, with 13 bases between. Per germline, CDR1 SGHVS and CDR2 FNYEAQ. The CDR3 length is 13 residues.

This clone was picked up one time. The chain links TRBV18 to TRBJ1-2, with D uncertain. The length of the CDR3 is 15 residues. V lost 5 bases and J lost 0, with 13 bases in between. From germline, CDR1 is KGHSH and CDR2 LQKENI. The CDR3 protein is CASSTAVHTNYGYTF. CDR3 nucleotide sequence: TGTGCCAGCTCAACCGCGGTCCACACTAACTATGGCTACACCTTC.

The chain couples TRBV9 to TRBJ2-3, with TRBD2 matching over 9 bases. J gave up 0 bases and V 4 bases, and 3 bases lay outside the gene matches. The CDR3 spans 15 residues. Germline values: CDR1 SGDLS, CDR2 YYNGEE. CDR3 coding DNA: TGTGCCAGCAGCTTAGGACTAGCGAGCACAGATACGCAGTATTTT. Amino acid sequence: CASSLGLASTDTQYF.

The CDR3: CASSARLAGLSYEQYF. The DNA for the CDR3 is TGTGCCAGCAGTGCCAGACTAGCTGGCTTGTCCTACGAGCAGTACTTC. J is TRBJ2-7 and V is TRBV6-1; 7 nucleotides line up with TRBD2. The germline CDR1 and CDR2 sequences are MNHNS and SASEGT. The trim removed 4 bases at V and 1 base at J, leaving 10 bases unmatched. The CDR3 has 16 residues.